What follows are 14 T cell receptor beta chains derived from one specimen sequenced in a study of STAT5B mutations in CD4+ large granular lymphocyte leukemia. Some clones are missing from TCRdb's copy, which holds only in-frame ones; the method was immunoSEQ multiplex PCR. The sample has about 28,000 clones, roughly 75% seen once; the top ten hold 3% to 3.5%. Sequenced material: CD4+ T cells from blood buffy coats. The receptor set was obtained from a human donor in good health.

J is TRBJ2-3 and V is TRBV11-3; possibly TRBD2 for D (6 bases). V was cut by 5 bases and J by 3 bases, with 12 bases left in between. The CDR3 has 14 amino acids. Germline loops: CDR1 SGHNT, CDR2 YENEEA. CDR3 DNA: TGTGCCAGCAGCCCAGACGGGGGAACAGATACGCAGTATTTT. It is translated as CASSPDGGTDTQYF.

The genes are TRBV29-1 and TRBJ2-7; tentative D call: TRBD1 (5 bases). The CDR3 spans 12 residues. The V gene lost 6 bases and the J gene lost 6 bases, with 15 bases spanning the gap. The germline CDR1 and CDR2 sequences are SQVTM and ANQGSEA. The CDR3 is CSVTLGASEQYF. The CDR3 bases are TGCAGCGTGACTTTAGGGGCCTCCGAGCAGTACTTC.

This chain joins TRBV6-6 and TRBJ1-1, with D possibly being TRBD1 (5 bases). The germline V and J ends were trimmed by 7 bases and 8 bases, with 17 bases remaining between them. The CDR3 runs to 13 residues. Germline-derived CDR1 and CDR2 are MNHNY and SVGAGI (reference sequence). Here the CDR3 reads CASTPGALLEAFF. The CDR3 nucleotides read TGTGCCAGCACCCCCGGGGCATTACTAGAAGCTTTCTTT.

This clone was seen more than once but under ten times. V is TRBV7-9 and J is TRBJ2-1; TRBD1 agrees at 10 bases. Germline CDR1 and CDR2: SEHNR and FQNEAQ (reference sequence). The J segment lost 7 bases and the V segment lost 6 bases, leaving 9 bases of the junction unmatched. CDR3 length: 15 residues. The CDR3 is CASSSQGQGINEQFF. The CDR3 nucleotides read TGTGCCAGCAGTTCCCAGGGACAGGGGATAAATGAGCAGTTCTTC.

This sequence joins TRBV19 and TRBJ2-7; 7 nucleotides agree with TRBD2. The length of the CDR3 is 15 residues. Losses at the gene ends were 3 bases for V and 1 base for J; bases not matched to a gene: 6. The germline CDR1 and CDR2 sequences are LNHDA and SQIVND (reference sequence). Here the CDR3 reads CASSIGLAVSYEQYF. The CDR3 DNA sequence: TGTGCCAGTAGTATCGGGCTAGCGGTATCCTACGAGCAGTACTTC.

This chain joins TRBV19 and TRBJ1-1; perhaps TRBD1 as D (6 bases). Germline values: CDR1 LNHDA, CDR2 SQIVND (reference sequence). This CDR3 contains 13 residues. The ends were cut back, 0 bases at V and 5 bases at J, with 7 bases in the middle. CDR3 in amino acids: CASSIEGGTEAFF. For the CDR3, the DNA is TGTGCCAGTAGTATAGAAGGGGGAACTGAAGCTTTCTTT.

The chain has TRBV19 and TRBJ2-6; TRBD2 might be the D (5 bases). Germline V gene data show CDR1 as LNHDA and CDR2 as SQIVND (reference sequence). Deletions cut 2 bases from V and 1 base from J, with 9 bases between. The CDR3 totals 16 residues. As DNA, the CDR3 is TGTGCCAGTAGTATACCCGGACTGTCTGGGGCCAACGTCCTGACTTTC. Translating it yields CASSIPGLSGANVLTF. Supplemented by reference TRBV19 and TRBJ2-6, the full variable domain reads DGGITQSPKYLFRKEGQNVTLSCEQNLNHDAMYWYRQDPGQGLRLIYYSQIVNDFQKGDIAEGYSVSREKKESFPLTVTSAQKNPTAFYLCASSIPGLSGANVLTFGAGSRLTVL.

V is TRBV30 and J is TRBJ1-5, with D possibly TRBD1 on 6 matching bases. Germline CDR1 is GTSNPN and CDR2 is SVGIG (reference sequence). This CDR3 region has 16 residues. V lost 3 bases and J 6 bases, leaving 21 bases between the germline ends. The CDR3 region is CAWRDPWGAVSQPQHF. In DNA form, the CDR3 reads TGTGCCTGGAGGGACCCATGGGGGGCGGTGAGTCAGCCCCAGCATTTT.

The gene calls are TRBV6-5 and TRBJ2-2; D gene uncertain. V gave up 2 bases and J gave up 3 bases, with 7 bases separating them. Germline loops: CDR1 MNHEY, CDR2 SVGAGI. This CDR3 region has 14 residues. The DNA of the CDR3 is TGTGCCAGCAGTTACACGCAGTACACCGGGGAGCTGTTTTTT. Translation gives CASSYTQYTGELFF.

This chain joins TRBV5-1 and TRBJ2-1; possibly TRBD1 for D (6 bases). The V gene's germline CDR1 is SGHRS and CDR2 YFSETQ. V shed 1 base and J shed 8 bases, with 10 bases lying between them. The length of the CDR3 is 13 residues. The CDR3 nucleotides are TGCGCCAGCAGCTTGACAGGGTGGCATGAGCAGTTCTTC. This encodes CASSLTGWHEQFF.

CDR3 DNA: TGTGCCAGCAGTGACCCGGGGACTGCAATGTTTTTT. Protein: CASSDPGTAMFF. The chain carries TRBV25-1 and TRBJ1-4; D might be TRBD1 (5 bases). This CDR3 spans 12 amino acids. Trimming pared 3 bases from V and 15 bases from J, leaving 14 bases between. Looked up from germline, CDR1 is MGHDK and CDR2 is SYGVNS. Full variable domain (outside the CDR3, taken from reference TRBV25-1 and TRBJ1-4): EADIYQTPRYLVIGTGKKITLECSQTMGHDKMYWYQQDPGMELHLIHYSYGVNSTEKGDLSSESTVSRIRTEHFPLTLESARPSHTSQYLCASSDPGTAMFFGSGTQLSVL.

The chain carries TRBV18 and TRBJ1-1; 7 bases align to TRBD1. This CDR3 comprises 14 residues. The V gene's germline CDR1 is KGHSH and CDR2 LQKENI. Losses at the gene ends were 3 bases for V and 3 bases for J; bases not matched to a gene: 4. CDR3 loop: CASSPITGDTEAFF. Here the CDR3 DNA reads TGTGCCAGCTCACCGATAACAGGGGACACTGAAGCTTTCTTT.

The chain is built from TRBV5-1 and TRBJ1-3, with D possibly being TRBD1 (5 bases). The CDR3 extends over 18 amino acids. Deletions cut 0 bases from V and 8 bases from J, with 24 bases between. Germline loops: CDR1 SGHRS, CDR2 YFSETQ. The chain's CDR3 is CASSLAVGGTPPRDTIYF. Here the CDR3 DNA reads TGCGCCAGCAGCTTGGCCGTAGGAGGGACCCCTCCAAGGGACACCATATATTTT. The variable domain in full, with the rest retrieved from reference TRBV5-1 and TRBJ1-3, is KAGVTQTPRYLIKTRGQQVTLSCSPISGHRSVSWYQQTPGQGLQFLFEYFSETQRNKGNFPGRFSGRQFSNSRSEMNVSTLELGDSALYLCASSLAVGGTPPRDTIYFGEGSWLTVV.

J is TRBJ1-1 and V is TRBV9; D may be TRBD1 (6 bases). Deletions cut 0 bases from V and 6 bases from J, with 12 bases between. The CDR3 length is 14 residues. The V gene's germline CDR1 is SGDLS and CDR2 YYNGEE. The CDR3 bases are TGTGCCAGCAGCGTAGGTCCGGGGGCGGCTGAAGCTTTCTTT. The encoded protein is CASSVGPGAAEAFF.